A single T cell receptor (beta chain) is shown here with its context. What it binds is not known. This entry is derived from a study of T-cell memory formation after mild COVID-19. Study outcomes and limitations: Mainly in CM and EM were contracting CD4+ clones; CD8+ were in EMRA.

TCRdb reanalysed the 5' RACE reads using MiXCR and keeps one entry per CDR3 protein. Of around 410,000 distinct CDR3 sequences listed, about a quarter are singletons. CDR3 size: 14 residues. Trimming cost V 5 bases and J 7 bases, with 17 bases left between them. Germline-derived CDR1 and CDR2 are LNHDA and SQIVND (reference sequence). The sequenced material came from PBMCs or a T cell subset sorted from them (not recorded which). This chain links TRBV19 with TRBJ1-1; D is possibly TRBD1 (6 bases). This TCR was recovered from an adult woman who had mild COVID-19 (a few samples of this study predate the infection). Cell type and time point are not known. The CDR3 sequence: CASSVSTGLGEAFF. The DNA of the CDR3 is TGTGCCAGTAGTGTAAGCACAGGGCTAGGTGAAGCTTTCTTT. The variable domain in full, completed from reference TRBV19 and TRBJ1-1, reads DGGITQSPKYLFRKEGQNVTLSCEQNLNHDAMYWYRQDPGQGLRLIYYSQIVNDFQKGDIAEGYSVSREKKESFPLTVTSAQKNPTAFYLCASSVSTGLGEAFFGQGTRLTVV.